Listed below are T cell receptor beta chains from one sample, sequenced in a study of cytotoxic CD8 clonotypes in ibrutinib-treated CLL. Clones were sequenced by immunoSEQ multiplex PCR, and TCRdb holds only the in-frame ones, with some missing. The sample lists about 200,000 clones; just under 80% were seen once. Sequences were derived from PBMCs, sampled after 12 months of ibrutinib treatment. The receptors derive from a human donor with chronic lymphocytic leukemia. The CDR3 runs from the conserved cysteine through the conserved F or W. The order of the fields is clone size, J gene, D gene, V gene, CDR3 protein, CDR3 DNA. The D gene is left open where the match is weak. Not every row has a clone size; where given, it reads once, few, many or a size class.

NA | TRBJ2-7 | TRBD2 | TRBV4-1 | CASSNSGVGGYEQYF | TGCGCCAGCAGCAATAGCGGGGTGGGGGGCTACGAGCAGTACTTC
few | TRBJ1-4 | NA | TRBV4-1 | CASSQGTVATNEKLFF | TGCGCCAGCAGCCAAGGGACGGTCGCAACTAATGAAAAACTGTTTTTT
NA | TRBJ2-7 | TRBD2 | TRBV10-1 | CASSDLPSGSHEQYF | TGCGCCAGCAGTGATCTCCCTAGCGGGAGCCACGAGCAGTACTTC
once | TRBJ1-1 | NA | TRBV19 | CASSIIGGNTEAFF | TGTGCCAGTAGTATAATTGGAGGGAACACTGAAGCTTTCTTT
NA | TRBJ1-1 | TRBD1 | TRBV6-6 | CASSSPDRGNTEAFF | TGTGCCAGCAGCTCCCCGGACAGGGGGAACACTGAAGCTTTCTTT
NA | TRBJ2-1 | NA | TRBV7-9 | CASSLDLRDEQFF | TGTGCCAGCAGCCTAGACTTAAGGGATGAGCAGTTCTTC
few | TRBJ2-1 | TRBD1 | TRBV7-3 | CASSGAGGGEQFF | TGTGCCAGCAGCGGTGCAGGGGGCGGTGAGCAGTTCTTC
NA | TRBJ1-5 | NA | TRBV6-1 | CASSGIEGLRQPQHF | TGTGCCAGCAGTGGAATAGAGGGATTGCGGCAGCCCCAGCATTTT
NA | TRBJ2-7 | NA | TRBV5-1 | CASSLDSPYEQYF | TGCGCCAGCAGTTTGGACAGCCCCTACGAGCAGTACTTC
NA | TRBJ1-5 | NA | TRBV7-3 | CASSQTGGGNQPQHF | TGTGCCAGCAGCCAGACAGGAGGTGGCAATCAGCCCCAGCATTTT
once | TRBJ1-2 | NA | TRBV7-9 | CASRGWDGYTF | TGTGCCAGCAGGGGGTGGGATGGCTACACCTTC
once | TRBJ2-3 | TRBD2 | TRBV4-1 | CASRQTSYNTDTQYF | TGCGCCAGCAGGCAGACTAGCTACAACACAGATACGCAGTATTTT
NA | TRBJ2-3 | NA | TRBV25-1 | CASSAEQSTDTQYF | TGTGCCAGCAGTGCGGAACAGAGCACAGATACGCAGTATTTT
NA | TRBJ2-7 | NA | TRBV30 | CAWSQGPYEQYF | TGTGCCTGGAGCCAGGGCCCCTACGAGCAGTACTTC
NA | TRBJ2-7 | TRBD2 | TRBV7-8 | CASRPLAAHSYEQYF | TGTGCCAGCAGGCCTCTAGCGGCTCACTCCTACGAGCAGTACTTC
NA | TRBJ1-3 | NA | TRBV25-1 | CASSARDGGSGNTIYF | TGTGCCAGCAGTGCCCGGGACGGAGGCTCTGGAAACACCATATATTTT
NA | TRBJ2-2 | NA | TRBV6-1 | CASSVPGLIATGELFF | TGTGCCAGCAGTGTACCGGGCCTCATAGCCACCGGGGAGCTGTTTTTT
NA | TRBJ2-7 | TRBD2 | TRBV6-1 | CASSGTGTSGSNFVQYF | TGTGCCAGCAGTGGAACCGGGACTAGCGGGAGTAATTTTGTGCAGTACTTC
NA | TRBJ1-4 | NA | TRBV6-1 | CASLGGWEKLFF | TGTGCCTCCCTCGGGGGCTGGGAAAAACTGTTTTTT
NA | TRBJ2-1 | TRBD2 | TRBV27 | CASTTAGGLQFF | TGTGCCAGCACCACAGCGGGGGGTTTGCAGTTCTTC
NA | TRBJ1-5 | TRBD1 | TRBV19 | CASGDSSNQPQHF | TGTGCCAGTGGGGACAGCAGCAATCAGCCCCAGCATTTT
NA | TRBJ2-2 | NA | TRBV4-1 | CASSQGRGGTGELFF | TGCGCCAGCAGCCAAGGCAGGGGAGGTACCGGGGAGCTGTTTTTT
NA | TRBJ2-7 | TRBD2 | TRBV29-1 | CSGGVAGDEQYF | TGCAGCGGAGGGGTTGCGGGGGACGAGCAGTACTTC
NA | TRBJ2-3 | TRBD2 | TRBV18 | CASSPPVSRGGDTQYF | TGTGCCAGCTCACCACCGGTCTCCCGGGGGGGAGATACGCAGTATTTT
NA | TRBJ1-2 | NA | TRBV29-1 | CSVAVWEVNYGYTF | TGCAGCGTTGCGGTGTGGGAGGTAAACTATGGCTACACCTTC
NA | TRBJ2-7 | NA | TRBV7-9 | CASSSTGEQYF | TGTGCCAGCAGCTCAACAGGGGAGCAGTACTTC
NA | TRBJ1-2 | NA | TRBV7-3 | CASSSAEGRAYGYTF | TGTGCCAGCAGCTCAGCAGAGGGCAGGGCCTATGGCTACACCTTC
NA | TRBJ2-1 | NA | TRBV29-1 | CSVVAHTYNEQFF | TGCAGCGTTGTAGCGCATACCTACAATGAGCAGTTCTTC
NA | TRBJ2-5 | NA | TRBV9 | CASSQRQVSGETQYF | TGTGCCAGCAGCCAAAGACAGGTTTCGGGGGAGACCCAGTACTTC
NA | TRBJ2-2 | NA | TRBV5-1 | CASSLVGEAGELFF | TGCGCCAGCAGCTTAGTAGGAGAGGCCGGGGAGCTGTTTTTT
NA | TRBJ2-7 | NA | TRBV2 | CASTGTEGYEQYF | TGTGCCAGCACCGGGACGGAAGGCTACGAGCAGTACTTC
NA | TRBJ1-5 | NA | TRBV6-6 | CASSYGGRRQPQHF | TGTGCCAGCAGTTATGGGGGGAGAAGGCAGCCCCAGCATTTT
few | TRBJ2-1 | TRBD2 | TRBV5-1 | CASSLGGLAGLGEQFF | TGCGCCAGCAGCTTGGGGGGACTAGCGGGATTAGGTGAGCAGTTCTTC
NA | TRBJ2-7 | NA | TRBV5-6 | CASSDTPGGVTGEQYF | TGTGCCAGCAGCGATACCCCGGGGGGCGTAACGGGGGAGCAGTACTTC
NA | TRBJ2-1 | TRBD1 | TRBV28 | CASSLKQGENEQFF | TGTGCCAGCAGTTTGAAGCAGGGGGAGAATGAGCAGTTCTTC
once | TRBJ1-1 | TRBD1 | TRBV5-4 | CASSLGGQGDTEAFF | TGTGCCAGCAGCTTGGGGGGACAGGGTGACACTGAAGCTTTCTTT
NA | TRBJ2-7 | NA | TRBV18 | CASSKGVATDYSYEQYF | TGTGCCAGCTCGAAAGGGGTAGCGACCGACTACTCCTACGAGCAGTACTTC
NA | TRBJ1-3 | NA | TRBV30 | CAWTAGTGNTIYF | TGTGCCTGGACAGCAGGGACTGGAAACACCATATATTTT
NA | TRBJ1-1 | NA | TRBV7-9 | CASSPGGRTEAFF | TGTGCCAGCAGCCCGGGCGGCAGGACGGAAGCTTTCTTT
few | TRBJ1-2 | NA | TRBV4-1 | CASSQVRFGRDGYTF | TGCGCCAGCAGCCAAGTAAGGTTCGGCAGGGACGGCTACACCTTC